Reported below is one TCR beta chain. The antigen remains unidentified. This sample was included in a study of identifying expanded T cells in peripheral blood. General study findings and limits: Roughly two-week clone count variance significantly increased as total template count grew.

Germline V CDR1 and CDR2: MNHEY, SVGAGI. The CDR3 spans 15 residues. V trimming: 8 bases; J trimming: 5 bases; junction bases outside the gene matches: 6. TCRdb keeps only in-frame clones here, not all; method: immunoSEQ multiplex PCR. The sample consists of about 110,000 clones, about 88% of them appearing once. The TCR sequence derives from a person aged 18-70 years in good health. Sequencing used blood. The J gene is TRBJ2-1, the V gene TRBV6-5; 13 bases line up with TRBD2. CDR3 DNA: TGTGCCAGCGGAACGGGGACTAGCGGGAACAATGAGCAGTTCTTC. It is translated as CASGTGTSGNNEQFF.